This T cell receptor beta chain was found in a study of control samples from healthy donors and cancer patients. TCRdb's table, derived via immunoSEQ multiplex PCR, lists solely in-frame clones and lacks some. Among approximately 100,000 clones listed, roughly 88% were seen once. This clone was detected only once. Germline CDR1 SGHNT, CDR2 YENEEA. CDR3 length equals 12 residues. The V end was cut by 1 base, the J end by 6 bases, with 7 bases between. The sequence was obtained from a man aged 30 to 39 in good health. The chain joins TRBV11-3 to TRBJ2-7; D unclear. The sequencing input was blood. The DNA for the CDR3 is TGTGCCAGCAGCTTAGTTATAACCGAGCAGTACTTC. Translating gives CASSLVITEQYF.